The 7 T cell receptor beta chains listed next were all sequenced from one sample in a study of cytomegalovirus exposure and HLA in healthy donors. Sequenced by immunoSEQ multiplex PCR; TCRdb stores in-frame clones only, minus some. The sample carries around 140,000 clones, approximately 94% recorded once. The sample comprised PBMCs. The receptor set was obtained from a man in his late teens or twenties in good health and CMV-seropositive.

V usage is TRBV10-3 and J usage is TRBJ2-7; 8 bases agree with TRBD2. The CDR3 is made up of 15 amino acids. The germline CDR1 and CDR2 sequences are ENHRY and SYGVKD. Unmatched junction bases numbered 7, after V lost 2 bases and J lost 4 bases. CDR3 in amino acids: CAISEATGGPYEQYF. In DNA form, the CDR3 reads TGTGCCATCAGTGAGGCTACGGGAGGGCCTTACGAGCAGTACTTC.

The chain uses TRBV6-1 and TRBJ2-7; 7 bases match TRBD1. Germline trimming cut 2 bases from V and 4 bases from J; bases unmatched to any gene: 11. There are 16 residues in the CDR3. Germline-derived CDR1 and CDR2 are MNHNS and SASEGT. Written as DNA, the CDR3 is TGTGCCAGCAGTGAATTTCTCTCAGGGACAGTTTACGAGCAGTACTTC. This encodes CASSEFLSGTVYEQYF.

The chain is built from TRBV27 and TRBJ2-7, with 7 bases identical to TRBD1. The germline CDR1 and CDR2 sequences are MNHEY and SMNVEV (reference sequence). V was pared by 5 bases and J by 0 bases, with 7 bases of the junction left unmatched. The CDR3 spans 15 residues. The CDR3 spells CASSTTQGTSYEQYF. The CDR3 DNA reads as TGTGCCAGCAGTACAACACAGGGGACCTCCTACGAGCAGTACTTC.

The chain is built from TRBV18 and TRBJ2-3; 8 positions match TRBD2. CDR3 length equals 14 residues. The trim removed 4 bases at V and 5 bases at J, leaving 5 bases unmatched. Germline CDR1 and CDR2: KGHSH and LQKENI. This chain's CDR3 is CASSQVAGIDTQYF. The CDR3 DNA sequence: TGTGCCAGCTCACAAGTAGCGGGAATAGATACGCAGTATTTT.

This chain uses TRBV28 with TRBJ1-1; TRBD1 might be the D (5 bases). The V end lost 9 bases, the J end lost 0 bases, and 11 bases lay between the germline ends. CDR3 length: 13 amino acids. Germline V gives CDR1 MDHEN, CDR2 SYDVKM. CDR3 sequence reads: CASGRGLNTEAFF. The CDR3 DNA reads as TGTGCCAGTGGGAGGGGCTTGAACACTGAAGCTTTCTTT. The full variable domain, with the rest looked up from reference TRBV28 and TRBJ1-1, is DVKVTQSSRYLVKRTGEKVFLECVQDMDHENMFWYRQDPGLGLRLIYFSYDVKMKEKGDIPEGYSVSREKKERFSLILESASTNQTSMYLCASGRGLNTEAFFGQGTRLTVV.

This clone occurred a few times. The CDR3 region has the DNA TGCAGCGTGGGACAGGGAGTGTTCACTGAAGCTTTCTTT. This encodes CSVGQGVFTEAFF. The chain has TRBV29-1 and TRBJ1-1, with 9 bases lining up with TRBD1. V lost 6 bases to trimming and J lost 4 bases; unmatched junction nucleotides: 6. The CDR3 contains 13 residues. Germline V gene lookup returns CDR1 SQVTM and CDR2 ANQGSEA.

The V gene is TRBV5-5, the J gene TRBJ1-1; 10 bases fit TRBD1. J was trimmed by 0 bases and V by 5 bases; bases with no gene match: 7. The CDR3 extends over 16 amino acids. From germline, CDR1 is SGHKS and CDR2 YYEKEE (reference sequence). DNA of the CDR3: TGTGCCAGCAGTTTAGGGGGACAGGGGCTGAACACTGAAGCTTTCTTT. Its translation: CASSLGGQGLNTEAFF.